The clone carrying this T cell receptor (beta chain) was picked up a small number of times. Its antigen is still unknown. These data originate in a study of OX40 agonist ivuxolimab in advanced cancers. Systemic immunosuppression or autoimmune disease history was grounds to exclude patients. V was clipped by 2 bases and J by 4 bases, with 15 bases between them. Germline V gene sequence: CDR1 WSHSY, CDR2 SAAADI. The CDR3 length is 16 residues. Clones were read by immunoSEQ multiplex PCR, and TCRdb kept only the in-frame ones, dropping some. The sample has 70,000 or so clones, around 83% seen once. Study results and caveats: At 0.1 to 3.0 mg/kg and by week 6, clonal expansion occurred in CD4+ and CD8+ blood T cells. Expanded clones were, on average, more numerous in CD8+ T cells than in CD4+.

This chain connects TRBV10-2 to TRBJ2-1; D is possibly TRBD2 (6 bases). The sequences come from CD4+ or CD8+ T cells sorted from blood, collected in a trial of the OX40 agonist ivuxolimab. The TCR sequence derives from an adult with an advanced solid tumor such as melanoma, head and neck, liver or kidney cancer. CDR3 coding DNA: TGCGCCAGCAGTGAGCGGGAGCCGGAAGTGTACAATGAGCAGTTCTTC. Its protein product is CASSEREPEVYNEQFF.